This entry lists 21 T cell receptor beta chains sequenced from one sample in a study of beta chain features in type 1 diabetes. Isolated RNA was reverse transcribed in full, so expressed TCRB transcripts were sequenced. TCRdb keeps only in-frame clones here, not all; method: immunoSEQ multiplex PCR. This table holds about 900,000 clones, around a sixth found once. What was sequenced was naive CD4+ T cells from blood. The receptors were gathered from a woman aged 18-29 years in good health.

The chain combines TRBV6-6 with TRBJ2-2; no clear D. The CDR3 runs to 14 residues. With 6 bases removed from V and 1 base from J, the gap between germline ends came to 9 bases. Germline V CDR1 and CDR2: MNHNY, SVGAGI (reference sequence). CDR3 coding DNA: TGTGCCAGCAGAACGGCAATGAACACCGGGGAGCTGTTTTTT. This translates into CASRTAMNTGELFF.

This chain uses TRBV19 with TRBJ2-3; maybe TRBD1 (5 bases). V was pared by 2 bases and J by 2 bases, with 11 bases between. Germline V gene lookup returns CDR1 LNHDA and CDR2 SQIVND (reference sequence). The CDR3 consists of 15 residues. CDR3: CASSIRQRSTDTQYF. The DNA for the CDR3 is TGTGCCAGTAGTATAAGACAGCGATCCACAGATACGCAGTATTTT.

The chain employs TRBV6-5 and TRBJ1-5, with D possibly being TRBD1 (5 bases). V dropped 8 bases and J dropped 4 bases, with 15 bases sitting between them. The V gene's germline CDR1 is MNHEY and CDR2 SVGAGI. CDR3 length equals 14 residues. CDR3 coding DNA: TGTGCCAGCGCCAAGGGACGGATAAATCAGCCCCAGCATTTT. Translation: CASAKGRINQPQHF.

This clone was seen a handful of times. The chain is built from TRBV29-1 and TRBJ2-7, with D hard to call. This CDR3 comprises 16 residues. In germline, CDR1 is SQVTM, CDR2 ANQGSEA. The V end was cut by 6 bases, the J end by 6 bases, with 27 bases between. CDR3 amino acids: CSVQMGSSDLGGEQYF. CDR3 DNA sequence: TGCAGCGTCCAGATGGGGTCGTCGGACCTCGGTGGCGAGCAGTACTTC.

This clone was detected only a few times. The chain links TRBV28 to TRBJ2-7; the match to TRBD1 covers 7 bases. J lost 3 bases, V lost 5 bases, and 7 bases had no gene match. The CDR3 totals 14 residues. Germline CDR1 and CDR2: MDHEN and SYDVKM. DNA of the CDR3: TGTGCCAGCAGTCCGGGGACAGAGAACTACGAGCAGTACTTC. Its protein is CASSPGTENYEQYF. Using reference TRBV28 and TRBJ2-7 for the parts outside the CDR3, the full variable domain is DVKVTQSSRYLVKRTGEKVFLECVQDMDHENMFWYRQDPGLGLRLIYFSYDVKMKEKGDIPEGYSVSREKKERFSLILESASTNQTSMYLCASSPGTENYEQYFGPGTRLTVT.

This clone was picked up a small number of times. The V and J genes are TRBV19 and TRBJ2-1; tentative D call: TRBD1 (6 bases). This CDR3 has 15 residues. V lost 6 bases and J 2 bases, leaving 14 bases between the germline ends. Per germline, CDR1 LNHDA and CDR2 SQIVND (reference sequence). CDR3 sequence reads: CASRPGHNAYNEQFF. DNA for the CDR3: TGTGCCAGTAGACCGGGACATAATGCCTACAATGAGCAGTTCTTC. Together with reference TRBV19 and TRBJ2-1, the CDR3 gives the full variable domain: DGGITQSPKYLFRKEGQNVTLSCEQNLNHDAMYWYRQDPGQGLRLIYYSQIVNDFQKGDIAEGYSVSREKKESFPLTVTSAQKNPTAFYLCASRPGHNAYNEQFFGPGTRLTVL.

The J gene is TRBJ1-2, the V gene TRBV19, with D possibly TRBD1 on 5 matching bases. Germline values: CDR1 LNHDA, CDR2 SQIVND (reference sequence). The CDR3 consists of 16 residues. Trimming took off 5 bases at V and 7 bases at J, with 23 bases between the two ends. Written as DNA, the CDR3 is TGTGCCAGTAGTTCCTCGGCAGGGACTTTAATCCCTGGCTACACCTTC. Protein sequence: CASSSSAGTLIPGYTF.

The rearrangement uses TRBV7-3 and TRBJ2-5; weak D call: TRBD2 (5 bases). CDR1 and CDR2 from the germline V gene are SGHTA and FQGTGA. This CDR3 is built from 13 residues. Trimming removed 5 bases at V and 4 bases at J, with 11 bases between. DNA for the CDR3: TGTGCCAGCAGCACCCAACTAGGAGAGACCCAGTACTTC. It codes for CASSTQLGETQYF.

This chain connects TRBV5-6 to TRBJ2-7, with TRBD1 identical over 10 bases. The CDR3 totals 16 residues. The V gene's germline CDR1 is SGHDT and CDR2 YYEEEE. Germline trimming cut 0 bases from V and 5 bases from J; bases unmatched to any gene: 8. CDR3 in amino acids: CASSLGNRDRGNEQYF. In DNA, the CDR3 is TGTGCCAGCAGCTTGGGTAACCGGGACAGGGGAAACGAGCAGTACTTC.

The chain recombines TRBV5-4 with TRBJ2-5, with 9 bases matching TRBD2. V shed 3 bases, J shed 4 bases, and the junction held 10 bases outside the gene matches. Germline assignment: CDR1 SGHNT and CDR2 YYREEE (reference sequence). The CDR3 has 16 amino acids. The CDR3 sequence is CASSSPIAGAVETQYF. The CDR3 DNA is TGTGCCAGCAGCTCCCCTATAGCGGGAGCTGTAGAGACCCAGTACTTC.

The chain has TRBV4-1 and TRBJ2-5, with D perhaps given as TRBD1 or TRBD2 (5 bases each). The V and J ends lost 2 bases and 5 bases respectively, with 15 bases between them. Germline V gene sequence: CDR1 MGHRA, CDR2 YSYEKL. This CDR3 region has 15 residues. Written as DNA, the CDR3 is TGCGCCAGCAGCCAAACCGGGACGGTCGTGGAGACCCAGTACTTC. This codes for CASSQTGTVVETQYF.

This clone came up a few times. The rearrangement uses TRBV4-3 and TRBJ2-7; possible D gene TRBD1, 5 bases. Trimming pared 3 bases from V and 6 bases from J, leaving 24 bases between. This CDR3 has 17 amino acids. CDR1 LGHNA and CDR2 YSLEER come from the germline V gene. In DNA form, the CDR3 reads TGCGCCAGCAGCCACAGGTATCTCGCGGACATCAAGGGCGAGCAGTACTTC. The encoded protein is CASSHRYLADIKGEQYF.

This clone occurred a few times. The chain uses TRBV28 and TRBJ2-7; a possible D gene is TRBD1 (5 bases). Germline V CDR1 and CDR2: MDHEN, SYDVKM. This CDR3 contains 14 residues. V was clipped by 5 bases and J by 8 bases, with 19 bases between them. The CDR3 spells CASSLPPPGFKQYF. DNA for the CDR3: TGTGCCAGCAGTCTACCCCCCCCAGGGTTTAAGCAGTACTTC.

The V call is TRBV12-2, the J call TRBJ2-7; the table's D call of TRBD2 was not tested on the DNA. TRBV12-2 is annotated as a pseudogene. CDR3 size: 16 residues. CDR3 residues: CASRFAEGLVLYEQYF. The CDR3 bases are TGTGCAAGTCGCTTCGCGGAAGGACTAGTTTTATACGAGCAGTACTTC.

This clone occurred a few times. The gene calls are TRBV25-1 and TRBJ1-2, with 9 bases fitting TRBD1. This CDR3 is 16 amino acids long. The junction had 14 bases not matched to a gene; V was cut back by 4 bases and J by 8 bases. Germline CDR1 MGHDK, CDR2 SYGVNS. The CDR3 region has the DNA TGTGCCAGCAGTGCCCCGCTGGGGACAGGGTTTAGAGGCTACACCTTC. As protein: CASSAPLGTGFRGYTF.

V is TRBV28 and J is TRBJ1-1; D gene ambiguous. CDR3 size: 13 residues. V lost 3 bases, J lost 1 base, and 6 bases lay in between. CDR1 MDHEN and CDR2 SYDVKM come from the germline V gene. The CDR3: CASSFGENTEAFF. The CDR3 DNA sequence: TGTGCCAGCAGTTTCGGAGAGAACACTGAAGCTTTCTTT.

This clone was counted a few times. The V and J genes are TRBV2 and TRBJ1-4, with 7 bases lining up with TRBD1. CDR1 and CDR2 (germline): SNHLY, FYNNEI. The ends lost 7 bases at V and 5 bases at J; junction bases unmatched: 7. The CDR3 covers 14 residues. CDR3 loop: CASKWGTENEKLFF. The CDR3, as DNA: TGTGCCAGCAAGTGGGGGACAGAGAATGAAAAACTGTTTTTT.

This chain links TRBV27 with TRBJ2-7; D possibly matches TRBD1 or TRBD2 (5 bases each). CDR1 MNHEY and CDR2 SMNVEV come from the germline V gene (reference sequence). CDR3 length: 14 amino acids. Trimming pared 5 bases from V and 0 bases from J, leaving 11 bases between. The chain's CDR3 is CASSRRGDSYEQYF. The CDR3 nucleotides read TGTGCCAGCAGTCGGCGAGGGGACTCCTACGAGCAGTACTTC.

The chain joins TRBV7-8 to TRBJ2-5; D not certain. V lost 4 bases to trimming and J lost 5 bases, with 14 bases between them. This CDR3 has 14 residues. Germline lookup yields CDR1 SGHVS and CDR2 FQNEAQ. The CDR3 coding sequence is TGTGCCAGCAGCTCCCTGACACCGGCGGAGACCCAGTACTTC. This gives the protein CASSSLTPAETQYF.

As concerns this clone: The same CDR3 can be traced to other DNA sequences in this sample. The chain employs TRBV4-3 and TRBJ2-3; 11 nucleotides agree with TRBD2. Germline V CDR1 and CDR2: LGHNA, YSLEER. J lost 6 bases, V lost 1 base, and 3 bases had no gene match. The CDR3 spans 15 residues. CDR3: CASSQGLAGTDTQYF. The CDR3 DNA sequence: TGCGCCAGCAGCCAAGGACTAGCGGGGACGGATACGCAGTATTTT.

This clone was detected a few times. The chain carries TRBV27 and TRBJ1-1; a possible D gene is TRBD1 (5 bases). This CDR3 spans 13 amino acids. Per germline, CDR1 MNHEY and CDR2 SMNVEV (reference sequence). The ends were cut back, 7 bases at V and 3 bases at J, with 12 bases in the middle. DNA of the CDR3: TGTGCCAGCATGAGGGGCAGCCACACTGAAGCTTTCTTT. Amino acid sequence: CASMRGSHTEAFF.